A single sample gave rise to the 11 T cell receptor beta chains below, sequenced in a study of blood T cell repertoires in COVID-19. The data were produced by immunoSEQ multiplex PCR, yet TCRdb's version contains in-frame clones alone and is incomplete. The sample holds 250,000 to 300,000 clones, roughly 90% seen once. Sequencing used peripheral blood. The receptors stem from a woman younger than 45 with COVID-19, enrolled during active disease.

The chain's CDR3 is CASSGRTSGALSSYEQYF. The CDR3 nucleotides read TGTGCCAGCAGTGGACGGACTAGCGGGGCGCTGAGCTCCTACGAGCAGTACTTC. The gene calls are TRBV6-1 and TRBJ2-7; TRBD2 aligns across 12 bases. The V gene end was trimmed by 4 bases and the J gene end by 0 bases; junction bases not matched to a gene: 10. The CDR3 consists of 18 residues. CDR1 is MNHNS, CDR2 SASEGT, per germline.

The rearrangement uses TRBV6-1 and TRBJ1-3; possibly TRBD1 for D (6 bases). The ends were cut back, 0 bases at V and 9 bases at J, with 9 bases in the middle. CDR1 and CDR2 from the germline V gene are MNHNS and SASEGT. The CDR3 loop spans 13 amino acids. In nucleotides, the CDR3 is TGTGCCAGCAGTGAAGCGAGGGGGTTCACCATATATTTT. Translating gives CASSEARGFTIYF.

The chain couples TRBV6-5 to TRBJ1-1; 7 bases are a match to TRBD1. The CDR3 contains 14 residues. V gave up 8 bases and J gave up 3 bases; unmatched junction bases: 9. CDR1 and CDR2 (germline): MNHEY, SVGAGI. This CDR3 is CASPAVRGYTEAFF. DNA of the CDR3: TGTGCCAGCCCGGCGGTCAGGGGGTACACTGAAGCTTTCTTT.

V gene TRBV28 combines with J gene TRBJ2-5, with 9 bases lining up with TRBD2. Germline CDR1 is MDHEN and CDR2 is SYDVKM. With V trimmed by 7 bases and J by 4 bases, 4 bases remained unmatched. The CDR3 contains 13 residues. The CDR3 loop reads CASNLAGRETQYF. DNA for the CDR3: TGTGCCAGCAATCTAGCGGGGCGAGAGACCCAGTACTTC.

The J gene is TRBJ1-2, the V gene TRBV5-4; D may be TRBD1 (5 bases). Looked up from germline, CDR1 is SGHNT and CDR2 is YYREEE (reference sequence). V lost 4 bases and J 8 bases, leaving 12 bases between the germline ends. The CDR3 contains 12 residues. CDR3 in DNA: TGTGCCAGCAGCCAGGGTCTAGGAGGCTACACCTTC. The encoded protein is CASSQGLGGYTF.

J is TRBJ2-7 and V is TRBV2; TRBD2 is a possible D gene (5 bases). The V end was cut by 8 bases, the J end by 3 bases, with 11 bases between. Germline V lookup: CDR1 SNHLY, CDR2 FYNNEI. The CDR3 has 12 amino acids. The CDR3: CASGDGNYEQYF. The CDR3 region has the DNA TGTGCCAGCGGCGACGGGAACTACGAGCAGTACTTC. The full variable domain, rest sourced from reference TRBV2 and TRBJ2-7, is EPEVTQTPSHQVTQMGQEVILRCVPISNHLYFYWYRQILGQKVEFLVSFYNNEISEKSEIFDDQFSVERPDGSNFTLKIRSTKLEDSAMYFCASGDGNYEQYFGPGTRLTVT.

The V and J genes are TRBV7-2 and TRBJ2-1; 10 bases align to TRBD1. The CDR3 is 15 amino acids. The germline V gene has CDR1 SGHTA and CDR2 FQGNSA. V was clipped by 5 bases and J by 9 bases; unmatched bases: 10. The CDR3 DNA is TGTGCCAGCAGCGACTGGGACAGGGGTATGGGTGAGCAGTTCTTC. This sequence encodes CASSDWDRGMGEQFF.

The genes are TRBV2 and TRBJ1-2; the D gene is possibly TRBD1 (6 bases). This CDR3 region has 18 residues. V was shortened by 2 bases and J by 8 bases, with 27 bases between the two germline ends. Germline CDR1 reads SNHLY; CDR2 reads FYNNEI. CDR3 protein: CASSETFGQGTKGKGYTF. As DNA, the CDR3 is TGTGCCAGCAGTGAAACTTTTGGGCAGGGGACAAAGGGGAAAGGCTACACCTTC.

The chain links TRBV7-9 to TRBJ1-2; the match to TRBD1 covers 9 bases. This CDR3 contains 16 residues. The V and J ends lost 4 bases and 5 bases, in that order; junction bases with no gene match: 11. CDR1 is SEHNR and CDR2 is FQNEAQ in the germline V gene (reference sequence). The CDR3 region is CASSSAPGQGQYGYTF. In DNA, the CDR3 is TGTGCCAGCAGCTCGGCGCCGGGACAGGGCCAATATGGCTACACCTTC. The full variable domain, in which reference TRBV7-9 and TRBJ1-2 provide the parts outside the CDR3, is DTGVSQNPRHKITKRGQNVTFRCDPISEHNRLYWYRQTLGQGPEFLTYFQNEAQLEKSRLLSDRFSAERPKGSFSTLEIQRTEQGDSAMYLCASSSAPGQGQYGYTFGSGTRLTVV.

The V and J genes are TRBV5-6 and TRBJ2-1; 9 bases match TRBD2. CDR1 SGHDT and CDR2 YYEEEE come from the germline V gene. The CDR3 consists of 19 residues. V lost 4 bases to trimming and J lost 5 bases; unmatched junction nucleotides: 19. The CDR3 bases are TGTGCCAGCAGCGGGATGGGACTAGCACCCTTTTTTACGGACAATGAGCAGTTCTTC. Its translation: CASSGMGLAPFFTDNEQFF.

The chain uses TRBV2 and TRBJ1-3; TRBD1 agrees at 10 bases. This CDR3 spans 17 amino acids. J was trimmed by 0 bases and V by 9 bases; bases with no gene match: 11. Germline V CDR1 and CDR2: SNHLY, FYNNEI. CDR3 coding DNA: TGTGCCAGAAAGGGGACGGGACAGGGGATCTCTGGAAACACCATATATTTT. It encodes CARKGTGQGISGNTIYF.